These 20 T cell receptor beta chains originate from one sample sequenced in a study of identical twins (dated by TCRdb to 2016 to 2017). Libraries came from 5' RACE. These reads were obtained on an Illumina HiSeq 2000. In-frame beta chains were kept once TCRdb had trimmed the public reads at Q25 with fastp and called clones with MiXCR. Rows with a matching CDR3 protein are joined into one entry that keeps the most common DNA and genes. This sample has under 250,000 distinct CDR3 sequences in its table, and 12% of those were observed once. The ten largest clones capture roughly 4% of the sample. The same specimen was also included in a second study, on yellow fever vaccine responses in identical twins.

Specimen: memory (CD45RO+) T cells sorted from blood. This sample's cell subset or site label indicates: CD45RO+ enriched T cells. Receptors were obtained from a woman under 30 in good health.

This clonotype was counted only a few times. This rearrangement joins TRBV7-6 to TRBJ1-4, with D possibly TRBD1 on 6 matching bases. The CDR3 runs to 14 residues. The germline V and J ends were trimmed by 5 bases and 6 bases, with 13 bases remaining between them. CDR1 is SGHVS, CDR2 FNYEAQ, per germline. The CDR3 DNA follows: TGTGCCAGCAGCCCGCGGACAGATGATGAAAAACTGTTTTTT. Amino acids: CASSPRTDDEKLFF.

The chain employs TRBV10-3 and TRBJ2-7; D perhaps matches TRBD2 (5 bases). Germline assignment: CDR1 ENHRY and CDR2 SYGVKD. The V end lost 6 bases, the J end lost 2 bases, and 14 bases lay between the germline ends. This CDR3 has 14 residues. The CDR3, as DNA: TGTGCCATCAGATCGGACGGGCGGGCCTACGAGCAGTACTTC. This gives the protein CAIRSDGRAYEQYF.

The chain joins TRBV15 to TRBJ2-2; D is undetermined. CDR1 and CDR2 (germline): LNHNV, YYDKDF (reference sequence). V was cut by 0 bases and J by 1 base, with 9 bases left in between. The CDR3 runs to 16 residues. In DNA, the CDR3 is TGTGCCACCAGCAGAGAAGGGTGGGAGAACACCGGGGAGCTGTTTTTT. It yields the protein CATSREGWENTGELFF.

The CDR3 reads CSARTSGGADTDTQYF. Written as DNA, the CDR3 is TGCAGTGCTAGGACTAGCGGGGGGGCAGACACAGATACGCAGTATTTT. The chain joins TRBV20-1 to TRBJ2-3; 14 nucleotides align to TRBD2. The length of the CDR3 is 16 residues. CDR1 DFQATT and CDR2 SNEGSKA come from the germline V gene (reference sequence). With 3 bases clipped from V and 2 bases from J, the junction kept 4 bases outside the gene matches.

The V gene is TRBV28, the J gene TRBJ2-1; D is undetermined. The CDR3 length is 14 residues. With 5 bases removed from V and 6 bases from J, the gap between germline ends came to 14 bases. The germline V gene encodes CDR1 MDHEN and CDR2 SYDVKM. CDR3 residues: CASSVPRAPNEQFF. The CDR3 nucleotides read TGTGCCAGCAGTGTCCCCCGGGCTCCCAATGAGCAGTTCTTC.

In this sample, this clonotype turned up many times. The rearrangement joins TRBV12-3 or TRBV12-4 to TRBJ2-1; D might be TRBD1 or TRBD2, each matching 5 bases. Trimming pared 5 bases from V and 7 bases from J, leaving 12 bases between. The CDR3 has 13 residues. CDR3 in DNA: TGTGCCAGCAGTCGGCATGGGGGAAATGAGCAGTTCTTC. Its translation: CASSRHGGNEQFF.

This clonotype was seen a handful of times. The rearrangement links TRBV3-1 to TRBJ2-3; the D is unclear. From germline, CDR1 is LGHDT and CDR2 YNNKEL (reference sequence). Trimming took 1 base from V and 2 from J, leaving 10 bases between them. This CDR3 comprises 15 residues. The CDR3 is CASSQGARSTDTQYF. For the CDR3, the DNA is TGTGCCAGCAGCCAAGGAGCCCGATCCACAGATACGCAGTATTTT.

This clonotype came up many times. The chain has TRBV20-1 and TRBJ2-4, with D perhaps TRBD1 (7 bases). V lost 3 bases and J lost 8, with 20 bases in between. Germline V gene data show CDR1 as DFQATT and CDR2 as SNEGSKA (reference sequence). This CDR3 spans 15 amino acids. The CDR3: CSASRGGQAGDIQYF. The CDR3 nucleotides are TGCAGTGCTAGTAGGGGAGGACAGGCCGGTGACATTCAGTACTTC.

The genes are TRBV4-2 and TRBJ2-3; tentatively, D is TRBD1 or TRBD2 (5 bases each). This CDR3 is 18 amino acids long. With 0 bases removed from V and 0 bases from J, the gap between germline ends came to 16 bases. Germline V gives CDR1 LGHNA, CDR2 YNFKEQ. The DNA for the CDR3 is TGTGCCAGCAGCCAAGATATCCCCGGGACGGCAAGCACAGATACGCAGTATTTT. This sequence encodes CASSQDIPGTASTDTQYF.

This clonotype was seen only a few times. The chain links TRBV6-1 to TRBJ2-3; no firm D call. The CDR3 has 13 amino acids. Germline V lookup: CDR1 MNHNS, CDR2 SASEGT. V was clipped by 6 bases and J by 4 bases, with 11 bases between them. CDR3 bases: TGTGCCAGCAGGGTCAGCCCCGCAGATACGCAGTATTTT. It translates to CASRVSPADTQYF.

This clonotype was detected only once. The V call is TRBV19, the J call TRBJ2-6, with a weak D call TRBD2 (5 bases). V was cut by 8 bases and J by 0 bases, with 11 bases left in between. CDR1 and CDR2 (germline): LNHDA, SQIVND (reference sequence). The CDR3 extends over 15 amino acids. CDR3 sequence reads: CASGSRTSGANVLTF. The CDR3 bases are TGTGCCAGTGGGAGTCGCACCTCTGGGGCCAACGTCCTGACTTTC.

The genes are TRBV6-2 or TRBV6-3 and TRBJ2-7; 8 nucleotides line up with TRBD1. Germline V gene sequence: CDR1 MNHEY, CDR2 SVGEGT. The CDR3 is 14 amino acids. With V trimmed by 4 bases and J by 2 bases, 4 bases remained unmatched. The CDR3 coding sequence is TGTGCCAGCAGTTTCGGACAGGGTCCCTACGAGCAGTACTTC. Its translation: CASSFGQGPYEQYF.

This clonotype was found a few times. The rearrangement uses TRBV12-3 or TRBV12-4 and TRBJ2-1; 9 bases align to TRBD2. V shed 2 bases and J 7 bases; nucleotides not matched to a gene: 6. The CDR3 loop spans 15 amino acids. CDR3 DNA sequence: TGTGCCAGCAGTTTACAAGGACTAGCGAGGAATGAGCAGTTCTTC. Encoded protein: CASSLQGLARNEQFF.

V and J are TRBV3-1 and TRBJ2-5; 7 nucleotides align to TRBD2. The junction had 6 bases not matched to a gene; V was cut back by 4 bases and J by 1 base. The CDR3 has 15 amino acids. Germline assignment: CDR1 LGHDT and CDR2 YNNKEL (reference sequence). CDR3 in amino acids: CASSRRLAGQETQYF. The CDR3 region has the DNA TGTGCCAGCAGCCGTCGACTAGCCGGCCAAGAGACCCAGTACTTC.

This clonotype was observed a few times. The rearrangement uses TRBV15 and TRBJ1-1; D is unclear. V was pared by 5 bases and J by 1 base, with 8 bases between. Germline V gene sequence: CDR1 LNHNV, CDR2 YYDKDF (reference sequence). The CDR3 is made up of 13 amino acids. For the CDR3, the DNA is TGTGCCACCAGCGCCTCTGGGAACACTGAAGCTTTCTTT. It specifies CATSASGNTEAFF.

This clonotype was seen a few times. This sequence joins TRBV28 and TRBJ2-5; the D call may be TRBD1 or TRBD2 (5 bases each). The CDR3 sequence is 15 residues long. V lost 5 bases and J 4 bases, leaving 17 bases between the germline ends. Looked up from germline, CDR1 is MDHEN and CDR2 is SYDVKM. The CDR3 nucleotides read TGTGCCAGCAGTCCTCCCCGGGGCCCTTTAGAGACCCAGTACTTC. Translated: CASSPPRGPLETQYF.

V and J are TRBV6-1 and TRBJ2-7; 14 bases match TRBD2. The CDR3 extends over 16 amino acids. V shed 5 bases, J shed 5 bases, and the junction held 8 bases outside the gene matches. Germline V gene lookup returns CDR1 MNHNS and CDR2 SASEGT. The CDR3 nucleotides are TGTGCCAGCAGTACACCCGGGACTAGCGGGAGAAACGAGCAGTACTTC. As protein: CASSTPGTSGRNEQYF.

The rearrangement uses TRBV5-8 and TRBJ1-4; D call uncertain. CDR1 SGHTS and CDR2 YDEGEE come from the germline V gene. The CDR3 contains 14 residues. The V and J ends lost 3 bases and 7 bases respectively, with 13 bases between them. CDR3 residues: CASSSVGGREKLFF. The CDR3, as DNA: TGTGCCAGCAGCTCGGTAGGAGGGCGTGAAAAACTGTTTTTT.

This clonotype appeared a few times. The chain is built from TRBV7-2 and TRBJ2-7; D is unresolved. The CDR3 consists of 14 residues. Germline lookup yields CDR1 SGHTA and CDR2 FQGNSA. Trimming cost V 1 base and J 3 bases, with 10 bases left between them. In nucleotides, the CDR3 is TGTGCCAGCAGCTTAGGCCCACTATACTACGAGCAGTACTTC. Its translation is CASSLGPLYYEQYF.

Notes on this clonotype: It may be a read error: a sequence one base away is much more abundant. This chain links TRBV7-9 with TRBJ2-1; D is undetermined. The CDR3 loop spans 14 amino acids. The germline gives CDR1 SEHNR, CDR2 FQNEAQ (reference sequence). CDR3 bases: TGTACCAGCAGCCCCATGAGCAGAAACAATGAGCAGTTCTTC. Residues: CTSSPMSRNNEQFF.